These T cell receptor beta chains were read from a single sample in a study of T cell changes during pregnancy in multiple sclerosis. The table came from immunoSEQ multiplex PCR; TCRdb's copy has only in-frame clones and leaves some out. Of about 85,000 clones in the sample, 80% to 95% are singletons; the top ten hold 2.5% to 3%. The source material was peripheral blood, sampled in the first trimester of pregnancy. The receptors were sampled from a female donor with multiple sclerosis, enrolled in a pregnancy study. The CDR3 runs from the conserved cysteine through the conserved F or W. A D gene is named only where the DNA matches it firmly. A clone size is listed for some rows: how often the clone was seen (once, few, many), or a class if it is expanded.

V	size	J	D	CDR3	DNA
TRBV6-1	NA	TRBJ1-1	TRBD1	CASSVGTVMNTEAFF	TGTGCCAGCAGTGTTGGGACAGTCATGAACACTGAAGCTTTCTTT
TRBV15	once	TRBJ2-7	NA	CATSRDAGLLEQYF	TGTGCCACCAGCAGAGACGCCGGACTCCTTGAGCAGTACTTC
TRBV14	NA	TRBJ2-2	TRBD1	CASSINRGTGELFF	TGTGCCAGCAGCATAAACAGGGGGACCGGGGAGCTGTTTTTT
TRBV7-9	NA	TRBJ2-1	TRBD2	CASSLHGLAPYNEQFF	TGTGCCAGCAGCTTACACGGACTAGCACCTTACAATGAGCAGTTCTTC
TRBV28	NA	TRBJ2-7	TRBD2	CASSTRGGPYEQYF	TGTGCCAGCAGTACCCGGGGGGGTCCCTACGAGCAGTACTTC
TRBV11-1	NA	TRBJ2-7	NA	CASSPPSEAVQYF	TGTGCCAGCAGCCCTCCCAGTGAGGCCGTGCAGTACTTC
TRBV28	NA	TRBJ1-2	NA	CASRTGQGLYGYTF	TGTGCCAGCCGGACGGGCCAGGGGCTCTATGGCTACACCTTC
TRBV4-1	NA	TRBJ2-7	TRBD1	CASSTRRQGAIYEQYF	TGCGCCAGCAGCACCAGGCGACAGGGGGCAATCTACGAGCAGTACTTC
TRBV11-2	NA	TRBJ2-1	NA	CASSFRLVNHEQFF	TGTGCCAGCAGCTTTCGACTAGTAAACCATGAGCAGTTCTTC
TRBV14	NA	TRBJ2-3	NA	CASSRRLDGGTQYF	TGTGCCAGCAGCCGCCGACTAGATGGCGGTACGCAGTATTTT
TRBV15	NA	TRBJ2-2	NA	CATSREPANTGELFF	TGTGCCACCAGCAGAGAACCAGCGAACACCGGGGAGCTGTTTTTT
TRBV11-3	NA	TRBJ1-6	TRBD1	CASSFGQGSGSYNSPLHF	TGTGCCAGCAGCTTCGGACAGGGGAGCGGCTCCTATAATTCACCCCTCCACTTT
TRBV4-3	NA	TRBJ2-1	TRBD1	CASSQDLRDSYNEQFF	TGCGCCAGCAGCCAAGATCTTAGGGACAGTTATAATGAGCAGTTCTTC
TRBV29-1	NA	TRBJ1-1	NA	CSVEEGLSVPRF	TGCAGCGTTGAAGAAGGACTCAGTGTCCCCCGATTT
TRBV13	NA	TRBJ1-1	NA	CASSSTNMNTEAFF	TGTGCCAGCAGCTCGACAAATATGAACACTGAAGCTTTCTTT
TRBV29-1	NA	TRBJ2-1	TRBD2	CSVEDLRGWGGNEQFF	TGCAGCGTTGAAGATCTGAGAGGGTGGGGGGGCAATGAGCAGTTCTTC
TRBV6-1	NA	TRBJ2-3	TRBD1	CASSEGQGAPDTQYF	TGTGCCAGCAGTGAAGGACAGGGGGCCCCAGATACGCAGTATTTT
TRBV4-1	NA	TRBJ2-1	TRBD1	CASSTYRGRNNEQFF	TGCGCCAGCAGTACCTACAGGGGGCGCAACAATGAGCAGTTCTTC
TRBV4-3	NA	TRBJ1-4	NA	CASSQDSLYEKLFF	TGCGCCAGCAGCCAAGATTCCCTCTATGAAAAACTGTTTTTT
TRBV19	NA	TRBJ2-3	NA	CASSMSLAVTDTQYF	TGTGCCAGTAGTATGTCGCTAGCCGTAACAGATACGCAGTATTTT
TRBV6-1	NA	TRBJ2-7	NA	CASHRRGGEQYF	TGTGCCAGCCACCGTCGGGGAGGAGAGCAGTACTTC
TRBV19	NA	TRBJ2-1	TRBD1	CASSIIGAHRGREKFF	TGTGCCAGTAGTATAATTGGGGCCCACAGGGGGCGCGAAAAGTTCTTC
TRBV27	NA	TRBJ1-1	TRBD1	CASSPPQGKEYTEAFF	TGTGCCAGCAGTCCCCCACAGGGGAAGGAGTACACTGAAGCTTTCTTT
TRBV4-3	NA	TRBJ1-6	NA	CASSQDPGGNSPLHF	TGCGCCAGCAGCCAAGATCCCGGGGGGAATTCACCCCTCCACTTT
TRBV5-4	NA	TRBJ2-1	NA	CASSLEGAAYNEQFF	TGTGCCAGCAGCTTGGAAGGGGCGGCCTACAATGAGCAGTTCTTC
TRBV4-3	NA	TRBJ2-6	TRBD2	CASATREGAGANVLTF	TGCGCCAGCGCAACGCGGGAGGGTGCTGGGGCCAACGTCCTGACTTTC
TRBV30	NA	TRBJ2-3	NA	CAWRTVGTDTQYF	TGTGCCTGGAGGACTGTAGGCACAGATACGCAGTATTTT
TRBV11-2	NA	TRBJ2-1	TRBD1	CASSLTGQGSHNEQFF	TGTGCCAGCAGCTTGACGGGACAGGGTAGCCACAATGAGCAGTTCTTC
TRBV10-3	NA	TRBJ1-4	NA	CAISESRNEKLFF	TGTGCCATCAGTGAGTCCAGGAATGAAAAACTGTTTTTT
TRBV9	once	TRBJ1-2	NA	CASSVGVDGYTF	TGTGCCAGCAGCGTAGGAGTCGATGGCTACACCTTC
TRBV2	NA	TRBJ2-1	TRBD2	CASVAGSSYNEQFF	TGTGCCAGCGTAGCGGGGAGCTCCTACAATGAGCAGTTCTTC
TRBV7-2	NA	TRBJ2-7	TRBD1	CASSLTGFGYEQYF	TGTGCCAGCAGCTTGACAGGGTTCGGGTACGAGCAGTACTTC
TRBV7-6	NA	TRBJ1-2	NA	CASSPGILEGKGYTF	TGTGCCAGCAGCCCTGGCATTCTTGAGGGTAAAGGCTACACCTTC
TRBV28	NA	TRBJ1-2	TRBD1	CASSLTGDYGYTF	TGTGCCAGCAGTTTAACAGGGGACTATGGCTACACCTTC
TRBV27	NA	TRBJ1-3	NA	CASSLSWQSGNTIYF	TGTGCCAGCAGTTTATCATGGCAGTCTGGAAACACCATATATTTT